This T cell receptor (beta chain) was captured in a study of OX40 agonist ivuxolimab in advanced cancers. Study as a whole: Every 2 weeks, patients got intravenous ivuxolimab at one of six dose levels (0.01-10 mg/kg).

This CDR3 spans 15 amino acids. With 2 bases removed from V and 2 bases from J, the gap between germline ends came to 10 bases. The germline CDR1 and CDR2 sequences are MGHRA and YSYEKL. Method: immunoSEQ multiplex PCR; TCRdb's copy keeps in-frame clones and lacks some. The top ten hold 28% of the sample, which has roughly 30,000 clones, approximately 83% seen once. This clone has a single count. Source: CD4+ or CD8+ T cells sorted from blood, taken in a trial of the OX40 agonist ivuxolimab. The receptor was isolated from an adult with an advanced solid tumor such as melanoma, head and neck, liver or kidney cancer. The chain couples TRBV4-1 to TRBJ2-1; D unclear. The CDR3 reads CASSQHTEPYNEQFF. The CDR3 DNA sequence: TGCGCCAGCAGCCAACACACAGAACCCTACAATGAGCAGTTCTTC.